The T cell receptor beta chain described here comes from a study of low-dose radiotherapy and immunotherapy resistance in tumors. Across the whole study: Patients' oral aspirin dose was 300 mg daily across four cycles from cycle 1 day 1.

TRAV and TRBV primers primed cDNA for both TCRalpha and TCRbeta. The authors ran about 20 PCR cycles to amplify TCRs with a constant-region primer and V-primer adapter. In vitro transcription served to amplify the mRNA that had been isolated. TCRdb reanalysed the reads using MiXCR and keeps one entry per CDR3 protein. The table includes tens of thousands of distinct CDR3 sequences, around a sixth detected once. As to time point: after trial treatment. Treatment: LDRT plus nivolumab, ipilimumab, low-dose cyclophosphamide and aspirin (RACIN trial). The donors, trial participants, received nivolumab, ipilimumab, aspirin, low-dose cyclophosphamide and low-dose radiotherapy. Advanced solid tumors lacking tumor-infiltrating lymphocytes characterized eligible patients. The CDR3 is 12 amino acids. Germline V gene data show CDR1 as LGHNA and CDR2 as YSLEER. V was cut by 1 base and J by 10 bases, with 8 bases left in between.

The chain couples TRBV4-3 to TRBJ2-1; D could derive from TRBD1 or TRBD2 (5 bases each). Source: PBMCs, taken after low-dose radiotherapy plus immunotherapy. This clonotype was sampled from a male donor with prostate cancer. CDR3 amino acids: CASSQGGSEQFF. The DNA of the CDR3 is TGCGCCAGCAGCCAAGGGGGGAGCGAGCAGTTCTTC.